The TCR beta chain described here comes from a study of cytomegalovirus exposure and HLA in healthy donors. Germline assignment: CDR1 LNHNV and CDR2 YYDKDF (reference sequence). Between the trimmed V and J ends, which lost 0 bases and 15 bases, there was a span of 21 bases. The CDR3 covers 15 residues. PCR used 60 Vbeta primers and 13 Jbeta primers. Profiled with immunoSEQ multiplex PCR; TCRdb holds only in-frame clones, not every one. The sample holds 150,000 to 200,000 clones, more than 70% seen once. The source of this sequence is a girl aged 10 to 17 in good health and CMV-seronegative. The V gene is TRBV15, the J gene TRBJ2-1; D may be TRBD1 (5 bases). Sequencing used PBMCs. DNA for the CDR3: TGTGCCACCAGCAGAGAATCCCCTCGGTTGGGGCTGTCGTTCTTC. It specifies CATSRESPRLGLSFF.